This T cell receptor beta chain stems from a study of blood T cell repertoires in COVID-19. Looking at the study overall: Some COVID-19 samples were acute and others convalescent; all came from the United States, Italy and Spain. T cells, B-cell-depleted T cells, or PBMCs provided the cDNA or gDNA that served as material.

CDR1 and CDR2 (germline): ENHRY, SYGVKD. CDR3 length equals 15 residues. In the study's own analysis: Nucleated cell counts were estimated from reference gene primer amplification. Some clones are missing from TCRdb's copy, which holds only in-frame ones; the method was immunoSEQ multiplex PCR. V and J calls and clone size follow that table, whereas D and trimming were derived from the DNA. In the table there are 200,000 to 250,000 clones, approximately 86% of which are singletons. The source is a woman over 75 with active or convalescent COVID-19. Sequenced: peripheral blood. This chain uses TRBV10-3 with TRBJ1-6; no reliable D call. CDR3 sequence reads: CPTIKSPTYNSPLHF. CDR3 coding DNA: TGTCCAACCATCAAGTCACCTACCTATAATTCACCCCTCCACTTT.